This TCR beta chain comes out of a study of T cell responses to AZD1222 COVID-19 vaccine. Here immunoSEQ multiplex PCR was the method, and the copy in TCRdb shows in-frame clones only, minus some. The data show some 110,000 clones, roughly 84% seen once. CDR1 and CDR2 from the germline V gene are SGHRS and YFSETQ. The CDR3 loop spans 14 amino acids. Losses at the gene ends were 0 bases for V and 14 bases for J; bases not matched to a gene: 7. General study points: Reports say nearly half of spike-specific TCRs go after unmutated variant regions.

A word on this clone: The target antigen is unknown.

The chain couples TRBV5-1 to TRBJ1-6; 8 nucleotides agree with TRBD1. This clonotype was obtained from an adult in good health. Sequenced here: peripheral blood, sampled on day 0 of AZD1222 vaccination. The CDR3 is CASSLGQGKGTLHF. The CDR3 nucleotides are TGCGCCAGCAGCTTGGGACAGGGGAAGGGCACCCTCCACTTT.